This TCR beta chain was recovered during a study of blood T cell repertoires in COVID-19. With 0 bases clipped from V and 7 bases from J, the junction kept 10 bases outside the gene matches. The CDR3 runs 16 residues. The germline V gene has CDR1 SGHRS and CDR2 YFSETQ. The table came from immunoSEQ multiplex PCR; TCRdb's copy has only in-frame clones and leaves some out. The repertoire holds about 87,000 clones, with around 83% as singletons. The receptor's source is a woman aged 55-69 years with acute or convalescent COVID-19. V usage is TRBV5-1 and J usage is TRBJ2-1; 7 positions agree with TRBD1. The sequenced material came from peripheral blood. The CDR3 here is CASSLASPGQRNEQFF. The CDR3 coding sequence is TGCGCCAGCAGCTTGGCTTCCCCGGGACAGAGGAATGAGCAGTTCTTC.